One sample yielded the 27 T cell receptor beta chains listed below, sequenced in a study of blood T cell repertoires in COVID-19. The assay was immunoSEQ multiplex PCR, and TCRdb's table has in-frame clones only and misses some. The sample contains about 250,000 clones, 70% to 85% of which appear only once. Input material: peripheral blood. These receptors were taken from a woman aged 40 to 50 with active or convalescent COVID-19.

This clone has a handful of counts. The chain carries TRBV7-9 and TRBJ2-7; 7 positions match TRBD2. V was pared by 2 bases and J by 6 bases, with 7 bases of the junction left unmatched. CDR3 length equals 14 residues. From germline, CDR1 is SEHNR and CDR2 FQNEAQ (reference sequence). This chain's CDR3 is CASSLTVGGGEQYV. CDR3 coding DNA: TGTGCCAGCAGCTTAACGGTTGGCGGGGGCGAGCAGTACGTC.

J is TRBJ2-3 and V is TRBV30, with D perhaps matching TRBD1 (5 bases). V was shortened by 1 base and J by 0 bases, with 8 bases between the two germline ends. The CDR3 is 14 amino acids. Germline values: CDR1 GTSNPN, CDR2 SVGIG (reference sequence). The CDR3 sequence: CAWSAGSSTDTQYF. In nucleotides, the CDR3 is TGTGCCTGGAGTGCAGGGTCGAGCACAGATACGCAGTATTTT.

The J gene is TRBJ2-5, the V gene TRBV3-1 (or the pseudogene TRBV3-2); 7 bases map to TRBD1. Per germline, CDR1 LGHDT and CDR2 YNNKEL (reference sequence). This CDR3 contains 16 residues. V lost 4 bases to trimming and J lost 6 bases; unmatched junction nucleotides: 14. Here the CDR3 DNA reads TGTGCCAGCAGCCCCCACCCGGGACAGCAGCCCAAGACCCAGTACTTC. This codes for CASSPHPGQQPKTQYF.

This clone was found once. CDR3 in amino acids: CASSSTGGLNYGYTF. CDR3 sequence (DNA): TGTGCCAGCAGTTCGACAGGGGGCTTGAACTATGGCTACACCTTC. The rearrangement uses TRBV28 and TRBJ1-2; 10 nucleotides match TRBD1. The V segment lost 4 bases and the J segment 2 bases; nucleotides outside the gene matches: 4. The CDR3 has 15 amino acids. Per germline, CDR1 MDHEN and CDR2 SYDVKM.

V is TRBV20-1 and J is TRBJ1-5, with TRBD1 matching 7 bases. The CDR3 is made up of 16 amino acids. Germline V gene data show CDR1 as DFQATT and CDR2 as SNEGSKA (reference sequence). V gave up 3 bases and J gave up 0 bases; unmatched junction bases: 8. The chain's CDR3 is CSASARGLFSNQPQHF. In DNA form, the CDR3 reads TGCAGTGCTAGTGCCAGGGGGTTGTTTAGCAATCAGCCCCAGCATTTT.

This chain uses TRBV6-1 with TRBJ1-3; D is unresolved. Germline V lookup: CDR1 MNHNS, CDR2 SASEGT. The V end lost 3 bases, the J end lost 4 bases, and 13 bases lay between the germline ends. The CDR3 has 15 residues. CDR3: CASSDSPSTGNTIYF. CDR3 nucleotide sequence: TGTGCCAGCAGTGATAGCCCTTCAACCGGAAACACCATATATTTT.

The chain links TRBV2 to TRBJ2-5; D call uncertain. Per the germline V gene, CDR1 is SNHLY and CDR2 is FYNNEI. The V and J ends lost 7 bases and 3 bases respectively, with 12 bases between them. The CDR3 consists of 13 residues. For the CDR3, the DNA is TGTGCCAGCAATGATAACGGAGAAGAGACCCAGTACTTC. This translates into CASNDNGEETQYF.

V usage is TRBV27 and J usage is TRBJ2-3; D remains ambiguous. Between the trimmed V and J ends, which lost 1 base and 4 bases, there was a span of 9 bases. CDR1 is MNHEY and CDR2 is SMNVEV in the germline V gene (reference sequence). The CDR3 loop spans 14 amino acids. CDR3 coding DNA: TGTGCCAGCAGTTTATATCGACTGGCAGATACGCAGTATTTT. This codes for CASSLYRLADTQYF.

V usage is TRBV11-2 and J usage is TRBJ2-3; the match to TRBD2 covers 8 bases. V was pared by 6 bases and J by 5 bases, with 7 bases of the junction left unmatched. This CDR3 is 14 amino acids long. Germline V gene data show CDR1 as SGHAT and CDR2 as FQNNGV. The CDR3 coding sequence is TGTGCCAGCAGGTCCGGGGGGGCGGTAGATACGCAGTATTTT. Its protein is CASRSGGAVDTQYF.

The chain recombines TRBV10-3 with TRBJ1-1; TRBD1 might be the D (5 bases). Trimming left V 6 bases short and J 2 bases short, with 13 bases between. The CDR3 consists of 14 residues. Germline CDR1 and CDR2: ENHRY and SYGVKD. The CDR3 protein is CAIRATDLNTEAFF. The CDR3 nucleotides read TGTGCCATCAGGGCGACAGATCTTAACACTGAAGCTTTCTTT.

This chain links TRBV16 with TRBJ1-2, with D hard to call. Trimming removed 0 bases at V and 0 bases at J, with 8 bases between. CDR1 is KGHSY and CDR2 is FQNENV in the germline V gene. The CDR3 is 15 amino acids. The CDR3 loop is CASSQSHSTNYGYTF. In DNA form, the CDR3 reads TGTGCCAGCAGCCAATCTCACAGTACTAACTATGGCTACACCTTC.

The chain has TRBV19 and TRBJ2-1, with TRBD1 matching over 12 bases. The CDR3 loop spans 22 amino acids. Germline CDR1 reads LNHDA; CDR2 reads SQIVND (reference sequence). The trim removed 4 bases at V and 7 bases at J, leaving 26 bases unmatched. In nucleotides, the CDR3 is TGTGCCAGTAGTAACCACCTTCGAAGATTCCGGGACAGGGGGCTTTGGGATAATGAGCAGTTCTTC. It yields the protein CASSNHLRRFRDRGLWDNEQFF.

CDR3 sequence (DNA): TGTGCCAGCAGAGCGATCGTTCCTAACTATGGCTACACCTTC. Protein sequence: CASRAIVPNYGYTF. The gene calls are TRBV6-5 and TRBJ1-2; D remains unclear. Per germline, CDR1 MNHEY and CDR2 SVGAGI. This CDR3 has 14 amino acids. V gave up 6 bases and J gave up 0 bases, with 11 bases separating them.

The V gene is TRBV4-1, the J gene TRBJ1-4; possible D gene TRBD1, 5 bases. Looked up from germline, CDR1 is MGHRA and CDR2 is YSYEKL. CDR3 length: 15 amino acids. The germline V and J ends were trimmed by 4 bases and 6 bases, with 15 bases remaining between them. CDR3 in DNA: TGCGCCAGCAGCCCCGGGGAGGGGATATATGAAAAACTGTTTTTT. As protein: CASSPGEGIYEKLFF.

The rearrangement links TRBV3-1 (or the pseudogene TRBV3-2) to TRBJ2-7; D may be TRBD2 (6 bases). The V end lost 6 bases, the J end lost 4 bases, and 10 bases lay between the germline ends. This CDR3 has 12 residues. CDR1 and CDR2 (germline): LGHDT, YNNKEL (reference sequence). In DNA form, the CDR3 reads TGTGCCAGCAGGGCCGCGGGATACGAGCAGTACTTC. Protein product: CASRAAGYEQYF.

The rearrangement links TRBV27 to TRBJ1-5; D remains unclear. The germline gives CDR1 MNHEY, CDR2 SMNVEV (reference sequence). The CDR3 is 14 residues long. The V and J ends lost 6 bases and 0 bases respectively, with 9 bases between them. In DNA form, the CDR3 reads TGTGCCAGCAGGGGAGGCTATAGCAATCAGCCCCAGCATTTT. Encoded protein: CASRGGYSNQPQHF.

This sequence joins TRBV6-6 and TRBJ1-6; the match to TRBD1 covers 9 bases. Germline V CDR1 and CDR2: MNHNY, SVGAGI (reference sequence). The CDR3 spans 14 residues. The J segment lost 10 bases and the V segment lost 5 bases, leaving 6 bases of the junction unmatched. The DNA of the CDR3 is TGTGCCAGCAGTCGGACAGGGGAGACCTCACCCCTCCACTTT. Amino acid sequence: CASSRTGETSPLHF.

The CDR3: CASSASTSGGTDTQYF. The CDR3 nucleotides read TGTGCCAGCAGTGCCTCCACTAGCGGGGGGACAGATACGCAGTATTTT. This chain links TRBV6-4 with TRBJ2-3; 12 nucleotides line up with TRBD2. CDR3 length: 16 residues. CDR1 and CDR2 (germline): MRHNA, SNTAGT. V trimming: 4 bases; J trimming: 3 bases; junction bases outside the gene matches: 5.

J is TRBJ1-2 and V is TRBV6-2 or TRBV6-3; D may be TRBD1 (5 bases). The CDR3 is made up of 13 amino acids. Trimming stripped 5 bases from V and 3 bases from J, with 10 bases between. The germline CDR1 and CDR2 sequences are MNHEY and SVGEGT. The CDR3, as DNA: TGTGCCAGCAGTGACCAGGGCGACTATGGCTACACCTTC. Its protein product is CASSDQGDYGYTF.

This rearrangement joins TRBV28 to TRBJ1-1; 10 positions match TRBD1. The J segment lost 5 bases and the V segment lost 5 bases, leaving 8 bases of the junction unmatched. Germline CDR1 and CDR2: MDHEN and SYDVKM. The CDR3 length is 15 residues. CDR3 sequence (DNA): TGTGCCAGCAGTCCTGTTAGGACAGGGGGAACTGAAGCTTTCTTT. Its protein is CASSPVRTGGTEAFF.

This chain links TRBV11-1 with TRBJ2-7; a possible D gene is TRBD2 (5 bases). Germline values: CDR1 SGHAT, CDR2 FQDESV (reference sequence). V lost 2 bases and J 7 bases, leaving 12 bases between the germline ends. The CDR3 has 13 residues. The DNA for the CDR3 is TGTGCCAGCAGCTTAATCGGAGGTCGAGAGCAGTACGTC. It yields the protein CASSLIGGREQYV.

CDR3 in amino acids: CASGATGQSNQPQHF. CDR3 nucleotides: TGTGCCAGCGGAGCGACAGGGCAAAGCAATCAGCCCCAGCATTTT. The genes are TRBV9 and TRBJ1-5; the match to TRBD1 covers 7 bases. This CDR3 has 15 amino acids. V lost 7 bases to trimming and J lost 1 base; unmatched junction nucleotides: 8. From germline, CDR1 is SGDLS and CDR2 YYNGEE.

This chain uses TRBV7-9 with TRBJ1-5; the D is unclear. The V gene lost 3 bases and the J gene lost 4 bases, with 7 bases spanning the gap. Germline CDR1 and CDR2: SEHNR and FQNEAQ (reference sequence). There are 13 residues in the CDR3. CDR3 sequence: CASSFLQNQPQHF. The CDR3 region has the DNA TGTGCCAGCAGCTTTTTACAGAATCAGCCCCAGCATTTT. Full variable domain (remainder filled in from reference TRBV7-9 and TRBJ1-5): DTGVSQNPRHKITKRGQNVTFRCDPISEHNRLYWYRQTLGQGPEFLTYFQNEAQLEKSRLLSDRFSAERPKGSFSTLEIQRTEQGDSAMYLCASSFLQNQPQHFGDGTRLSIL.

This clone appeared a single time. Since a much larger clone is just one base distant, this may be a read error. The chain employs TRBV11-2 and TRBJ2-2, with D possibly being TRBD1 (5 bases). V shed 0 bases and J shed 6 bases, with 5 bases lying between them. From germline, CDR1 is SGHAT and CDR2 FQNNGV. The CDR3 totals 13 residues. CDR3 bases: TGTGCCAGCAGCTTAGAAGGGGCCGGGGAGCTGTTTTTT. It is translated as CASSLEGAGELFF.

The chain employs TRBV11-1 and TRBJ1-1; D may be TRBD1 (6 bases). The ends were cut back, 4 bases at V and 2 bases at J, with 14 bases in the middle. The CDR3 is made up of 15 amino acids. Per the germline V gene, CDR1 is SGHAT and CDR2 is FQDESV (reference sequence). The CDR3 sequence: CASSYRGARNTEAFF. CDR3 DNA: TGTGCCAGCAGCTATCGGGGGGCGCGTAACACTGAAGCTTTCTTT.

This chain joins TRBV3-1 (or the pseudogene TRBV3-2) and TRBJ1-2, with 7 positions matching TRBD1. Germline V gives CDR1 LGHDT, CDR2 YNNKEL (reference sequence). The CDR3 is made up of 13 amino acids. Losses at the gene ends were 5 bases for V and 4 bases for J; bases not matched to a gene: 4. Here the CDR3 reads CASSWGQLYGYTF. DNA of the CDR3: TGTGCCAGCAGCTGGGGACAGCTCTATGGCTACACCTTC.

This clone was seen once. This chain connects TRBV19 to TRBJ2-2; 8 positions match TRBD1. The V segment lost 5 bases and the J segment 7 bases; nucleotides outside the gene matches: 9. The CDR3 consists of 15 residues. Per germline, CDR1 LNHDA and CDR2 SQIVND (reference sequence). CDR3 protein: CASSASRGLSGELFF. CDR3 bases: TGTGCCAGTAGTGCATCCAGGGGGCTGAGCGGGGAGCTGTTTTTT.